Presented here are 9 T cell receptor beta chains from one specimen sequenced in a study of T-cell reconstitution after alpha-beta-depleted transplantation in children. This sample's TCRbeta library carried unique molecular identifier barcodes. Each CDR3 protein is one row after TCRdb ran MiXCR on the PCR reads. The table lists around 52,000 distinct CDR3 sequences, about 5% of them singletons, with more than 30% in the top ten. This sample comprised PBMCs, mostly from graft donor cells, obtained 60 days after TCRalphabeta/CD19-depleted stem cell transplant. The receptors here all came from a female patient between 2 and 15 years old who had a stem cell transplant for aplastic anemia, so the T cells may come from the graft donor.

The chain has TRBV4-1 and TRBJ2-3; 7 nucleotides align to TRBD2. V trimming: 5 bases; J trimming: 4 bases; junction bases outside the gene matches: 0. Germline assignment: CDR1 MGHRA and CDR2 YSYEKL. The CDR3 is 12 amino acids. The CDR3 nucleotides are TGCGCCAGCAGCGGACTAGCAGATACGCAGTATTTT. This codes for CASSGLADTQYF.

This clonotype has at least ten counts. The V and J genes are TRBV2 and TRBJ2-7, with TRBD1 as a possible D gene (5 bases). This CDR3 has 16 amino acids. The V gene's germline CDR1 is SNHLY and CDR2 FYNNEI. Trimming removed 6 bases from V and 0 bases from J, with 18 bases in between. The DNA of the CDR3 is TGTGCCAGCAGCGCTCACAGGTCCAGGAGCTCCTACGAGCAGTACTTC. Amino acid sequence: CASSAHRSRSSYEQYF.

There are many counts of this clonotype. V and J are TRBV7-2 and TRBJ1-1; no reliable D call. CDR1 is SGHTA and CDR2 is FQGNSA in the germline V gene. There are 14 residues in the CDR3. With 2 bases removed from V and 4 bases from J, the gap between germline ends came to 11 bases. CDR3 sequence: CASSLSWVGTEAFF. CDR3 nucleotide sequence: TGTGCCAGCAGCTTAAGCTGGGTGGGCACTGAAGCTTTCTTT.

The chain uses TRBV28 and TRBJ2-7; TRBD2 matches at 13 bases. The CDR3 totals 17 residues. After removal of 5 bases from V and 2 bases from J, the junction contained 9 bases not matched to a gene. Germline CDR1 and CDR2: MDHEN and SYDVKM. CDR3 in amino acids: CASSTTSGRAPPYEQYF. The CDR3 DNA reads TGTGCCAGCAGTACAACTAGCGGGAGGGCCCCCCCCTACGAGCAGTACTTC.

This clonotype was recorded at least ten times. The CDR3 reads CASSLSAGELFF. The DNA for the CDR3 is TGTGCCAGCAGCTTAAGCGCCGGGGAGCTGTTTTTT. The chain employs TRBV7-9 and TRBJ2-2; D not resolved. V was trimmed by 2 bases and J by 6 bases, leaving 4 bases between them. Germline V gene lookup returns CDR1 SEHNR and CDR2 FQNEAQ (reference sequence). CDR3 length: 12 residues.

This clonotype showed up just a few times. The chain employs TRBV7-9 and TRBJ2-3, with D hard to call. V was clipped by 4 bases and J by 0 bases, with 14 bases between them. The CDR3 consists of 16 residues. Germline V CDR1 and CDR2: SEHNR, FQNEAQ (reference sequence). CDR3 DNA sequence: TGTGCCAGCAGCTCCCCCCCCGTCAGGAGCACAGATACGCAGTATTTT. It yields the protein CASSSPPVRSTDTQYF.

This clonotype was counted at least ten times. This chain links TRBV20-1 with TRBJ2-3; 11 nucleotides agree with TRBD2. Germline CDR1 and CDR2: DFQATT and SNEGSKA (reference sequence). V was clipped by 2 bases and J by 4 bases; unmatched bases: 5. CDR3 size: 15 residues. The CDR3 loop is CSARISGGASDTQYF. CDR3 DNA: TGCAGTGCTAGAATTAGCGGGGGGGCCTCAGATACGCAGTATTTT.

The sample holds one count of this clonotype. V is TRBV6-1 and J is TRBJ2-7; 9 positions match TRBD2. CDR1 MNHNS and CDR2 SASEGT come from the germline V gene. The CDR3 is 14 amino acids. Trimming removed 2 bases from V and 2 bases from J; junction bases left unmatched: 1. DNA of the CDR3: TGTGCCAGCAGTGAACTAGCGGGACCCTACGAGCAGTACTTC. Translated, it gives CASSELAGPYEQYF.

This clonotype came up many times. The rearrangement links TRBV7-6 to TRBJ2-7; 8 bases are a match to TRBD1. V was clipped by 8 bases and J by 5 bases; unmatched bases: 14. The CDR3 is 15 amino acids. CDR1 is SGHVS, CDR2 FNYEAQ, per germline. The CDR3 spells CASRGGTGPLNEQYF. CDR3 in DNA: TGTGCCAGCCGAGGGGGGACAGGACCCCTAAACGAGCAGTACTTC.